Sequencing of this T cell receptor (beta chain) was carried out in a study of identical twins. The donor group consisted entirely of healthy Caucasians. MiXCR was run by TCRdb on the 5' RACE reads, yielding one entry per CDR3 protein. The table shows roughly 720,000 distinct CDR3 sequences, with roughly 18% occurring only once. The sample holds a few counts of this clonotype. Deletions cut 6 bases from V and 6 bases from J, with 12 bases between. The CDR3 loop spans 14 amino acids. Per the germline V gene, CDR1 is ENHRY and CDR2 is SYGVKD. These data were likewise used in another study, on T cells expressing NK-cell markers. As reported in that work: Repertoires of TCR beta were obtained from T cells sorted as CD3+CD56+NKG2C+, CD3+CD56+NKG2C- and CD3+CD56-NKG2C+. Seven donors tested HCMV-seropositive and one tested seronegative among the eight sequenced. The share of CD8+ T cells held by dominant NKG2C+ clonotypes was about 1.0-7.5% in about 6 donors.

Specimen: PBMCs. This clonotype originated in a woman aged 18-29 years in good health. The chain recombines TRBV10-3 with TRBJ1-6; no firm D call. For the CDR3, the DNA is TGTGCCATCAGCTCAAATGGGGTTAATTCACCCCTCCACTTT. Its translation: CAISSNGVNSPLHF.